This T cell receptor beta chain emerged from a study of blood T cells in healthy people across ages. A second 7 to 11 cycle PCR used barcoded and J-beta primers. TCRdb reprocessed the 5' RACE reads with MiXCR, giving one entry per CDR3 protein. Among hundreds of thousands of distinct CDR3 sequences listed, about a quarter were seen once. Separately, the same data were catalogued under a study of T cells of mothers and their children.

The sequence derives from a boy between 2 and 10 years old in good health. Sequencing was carried out using blood.

The CDR3 is CASSLEAGSNEQFF. The CDR3 DNA reads TGTGCCAGCAGCTTAGAAGCGGGGAGCAATGAGCAGTTCTTC. This chain uses TRBV11-2 with TRBJ2-5; 7 bases are shared with TRBD2. The J call is in doubt because the DNA end fits TRBJ2-1 better. CDR3 length: 14 residues. From germline, CDR1 is SGHAT and CDR2 FQNNGV.